The following is a T cell receptor beta chain sequence with its context. The antigen is unknown. Both 60 Vbeta primers and 13 Jbeta primers went into the PCR. TCRdb's copy holds only in-frame clones and misses some; the assay was immunoSEQ multiplex PCR. The table lists approximately 79,000 clones, 78% of them singletons. CDR3 length equals 15 residues. The V end was cut by 7 bases, the J end by 4 bases, with 19 bases between. These data originate in a study of cytomegalovirus exposure and HLA in healthy donors. Regarding the study as a whole: Later analysis found that TCR beta chains associated with HLA were more clonally expanded than other, equally common chains. Prediction of most subjects' HLA-A and HLA-B alleles by TCR beta sequences was reportedly accurate.

The chain joins TRBV23-1 to TRBJ1-1; D unresolved. TRBV23-1 is an ORF; its function is uncertain. This receptor was taken from a man in his forties or fifties in good health and CMV-seronegative. The sequenced sample consisted of PBMCs. The CDR3 nucleotides are TGCGCCAGCATTCTCGGGGTAAGGGTTCGCACTGAAGCTTTCTTT. This gives the protein CASILGVRVRTEAFF.